A selection of T cell receptor beta chains follows, all from one sample in a study of CD8 T cells in Susac syndrome. In TCRdb, the immunoSEQ multiplex PCR reads were re-called with MiXCR into one record per CDR3 protein. Found here are more than 80,000 distinct CDR3 sequences, approximately 94% of them singletons; the top ten hold 0.41%. Input material: CD8+ T cells from PBMCs. The origin of the receptors is a human donor with Susac syndrome. Both conserved end residues are part of each CDR3. The D gene is left open where the match is weak. Some rows have no size entry. The others give once, few or many, or a class for an expanded clone.

D gene	V gene	clone size	J gene	CDR3 protein	CDR3 DNA
.	TRBV7-7	.	TRBJ1-2	CASSPLTYREPFIGYTF	TGTGCCAGCAGCCCTCTAACTTACCGGGAGCCCTTTATCGGCTACACCTTC
TRBD2	TRBV2	once	TRBJ2-1	CASTSGGALEQFF	TGTGCCAGCACCAGCGGGGGGGCCCTAGAGCAGTTCTTC
TRBD1	TRBV9	.	TRBJ1-5	CASSGTGGGNQPQHF	TGTGCCAGCAGCGGTACAGGGGGCGGCAATCAGCCCCAGCATTTT
TRBD1	TRBV2	.	TRBJ2-2	CASLTGGAGELFF	TGTGCCAGCCTGACAGGGGGGGCCGGGGAGCTGTTTTTT
TRBD2	TRBV29-1	.	TRBJ2-1	CSVNPGLAGRGEQFF	TGCAGCGTTAACCCGGGACTAGCGGGGCGGGGGGAGCAGTTCTTC
TRBD2	TRBV20-1	.	TRBJ2-7	CSAPIPLAGDPAEQYF	TGCAGTGCTCCCATTCCGCTAGCGGGGGATCCCGCCGAGCAGTACTTC
TRBD2	TRBV9	.	TRBJ2-1	CASSVGIAGEYNEQFF	TGTGCCAGCAGCGTAGGTATAGCGGGGGAGTACAATGAGCAGTTCTTC
TRBD1	TRBV29-1	.	TRBJ1-2	CSVEIAQGDYGYTF	TGCAGCGTTGAAATTGCACAGGGGGACTATGGCTACACCTTC
.	TRBV6-5	.	TRBJ2-5	CASSWRDKVVETQYF	TGTGCCAGCAGTTGGAGGGATAAGGTCGTAGAGACCCAGTACTTC
TRBD1	TRBV5-1	.	TRBJ2-1	CASKPGQGNRHNEQFF	TGCGCCAGCAAACCGGGACAGGGTAATAGACACAATGAGCAGTTCTTC
.	TRBV6-6	.	TRBJ2-1	CASSYGGYEQFF	TGTGCCAGCAGTTACGGGGGTTATGAGCAGTTCTTC
TRBD1	TRBV7-8	.	TRBJ2-3	CASSFKTGDITDTQYF	TGTGCCAGCAGCTTCAAGACAGGGGATATCACAGATACGCAGTATTTT
.	TRBV27	.	TRBJ1-6	CASSSLRQGYSPLHF	TGTGCCAGCAGTTCCCTCAGGCAGGGTTATTCACCCCTCCACTTT
.	TRBV7-3	once	TRBJ2-3	CASSNGGTDTQYF	TGTGCCAGCAGCAATGGGGGCACAGATACGCAGTATTTT
.	TRBV23-1	.	TRBJ2-5	CASGQHTNQETQYF	TGCGCCAGCGGTCAACATACAAATCAAGAGACCCAGTACTTC
.	TRBV20-1	.	TRBJ2-3	CSAQRESTDTQYF	TGCAGTGCCCAGAGGGAGAGCACAGATACGCAGTATTTT